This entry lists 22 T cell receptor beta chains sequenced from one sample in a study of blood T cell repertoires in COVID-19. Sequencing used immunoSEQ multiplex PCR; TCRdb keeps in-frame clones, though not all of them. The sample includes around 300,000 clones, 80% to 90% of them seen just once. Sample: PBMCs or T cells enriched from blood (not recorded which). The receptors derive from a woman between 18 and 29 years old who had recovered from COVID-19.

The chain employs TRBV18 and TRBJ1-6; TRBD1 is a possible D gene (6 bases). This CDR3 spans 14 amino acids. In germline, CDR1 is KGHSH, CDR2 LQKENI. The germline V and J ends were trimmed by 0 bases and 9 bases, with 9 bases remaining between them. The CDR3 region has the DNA TGTGCCAGCTCACCACCGCCACAGGGTTCACCCCTCCACTTT. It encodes CASSPPPQGSPLHF.

CDR3 sequence: CASRAPPGQGYGYTF. The CDR3 DNA reads as TGTGCCAGCAGAGCGCCCCCGGGACAGGGGTATGGCTACACCTTC. The chain is built from TRBV6-4 and TRBJ1-2, with TRBD1 identical over 10 bases. There are 15 residues in the CDR3. J lost 5 bases, V lost 6 bases, and 9 bases had no gene match. The germline V gene encodes CDR1 MRHNA and CDR2 SNTAGT.

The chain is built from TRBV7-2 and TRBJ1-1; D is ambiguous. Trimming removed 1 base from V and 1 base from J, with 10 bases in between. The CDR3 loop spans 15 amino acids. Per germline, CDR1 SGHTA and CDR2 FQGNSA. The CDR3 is CASSLGLQENTEAFF. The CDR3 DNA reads TGTGCCAGCAGCTTAGGGCTCCAGGAGAACACTGAAGCTTTCTTT.

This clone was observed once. The DNA for the CDR3 is TGCGCCAGCAGCCTCCAGGGCAGCGATTACTATGGCTACACCTTC. It is translated as CASSLQGSDYYGYTF. The rearrangement joins TRBV5-1 to TRBJ1-2; weak D call: TRBD1 (5 bases). V was pared by 4 bases and J by 3 bases, with 16 bases between. This CDR3 is 15 amino acids long. Germline lookup yields CDR1 SGHRS and CDR2 YFSETQ. Based on the CDR3 plus reference TRBV5-1 and TRBJ1-2, the full variable domain is KAGVTQTPRYLIKTRGQQVTLSCSPISGHRSVSWYQQTPGQGLQFLFEYFSETQRNKGNFPGRFSGRQFSNSRSEMNVSTLELGDSALYLCASSLQGSDYYGYTFGSGTRLTVV.

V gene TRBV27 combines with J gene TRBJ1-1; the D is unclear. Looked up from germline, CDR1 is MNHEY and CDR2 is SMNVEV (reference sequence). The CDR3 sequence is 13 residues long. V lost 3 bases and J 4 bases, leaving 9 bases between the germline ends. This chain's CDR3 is CASSLVGSTEAFF. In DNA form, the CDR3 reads TGTGCCAGCAGTTTGGTGGGGAGCACTGAAGCTTTCTTT.

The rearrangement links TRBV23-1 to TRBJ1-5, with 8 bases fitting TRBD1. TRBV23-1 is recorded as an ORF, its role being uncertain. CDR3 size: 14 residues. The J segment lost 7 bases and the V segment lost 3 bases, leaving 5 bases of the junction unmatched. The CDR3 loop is CASSHRGRVQPQHF. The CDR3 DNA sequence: TGCGCCAGCAGTCACAGGGGGCGCGTACAGCCCCAGCATTTT.

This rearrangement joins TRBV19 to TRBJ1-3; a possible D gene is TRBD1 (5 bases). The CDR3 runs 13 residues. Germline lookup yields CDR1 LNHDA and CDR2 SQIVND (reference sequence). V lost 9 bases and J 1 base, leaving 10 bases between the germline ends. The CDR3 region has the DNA TGTGCCAGCGTCCGGGGGTCTGGAAACACCATATATTTT. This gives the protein CASVRGSGNTIYF.

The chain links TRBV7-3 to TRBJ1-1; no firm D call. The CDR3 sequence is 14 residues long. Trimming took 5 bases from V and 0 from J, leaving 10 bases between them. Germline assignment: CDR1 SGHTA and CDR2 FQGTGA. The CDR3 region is CASSLDGMNTEAFF. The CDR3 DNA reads TGTGCCAGCAGCCTCGACGGGATGAACACTGAAGCTTTCTTT.

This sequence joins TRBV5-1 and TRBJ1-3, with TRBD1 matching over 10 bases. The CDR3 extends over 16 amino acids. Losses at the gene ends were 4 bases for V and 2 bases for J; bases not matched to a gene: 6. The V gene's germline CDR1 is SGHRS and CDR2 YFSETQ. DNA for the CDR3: TGCGCCAGCAGCAATACGGGACAGGGGACTGGAAACACCATATATTTT. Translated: CASSNTGQGTGNTIYF.

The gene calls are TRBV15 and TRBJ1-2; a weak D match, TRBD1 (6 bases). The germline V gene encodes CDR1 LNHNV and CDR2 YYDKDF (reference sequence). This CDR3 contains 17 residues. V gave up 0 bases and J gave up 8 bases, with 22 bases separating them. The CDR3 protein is CATSREMTDSLVHGYTF. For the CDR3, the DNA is TGTGCCACCAGCAGAGAAATGACGGACAGTTTGGTACACGGCTACACCTTC.

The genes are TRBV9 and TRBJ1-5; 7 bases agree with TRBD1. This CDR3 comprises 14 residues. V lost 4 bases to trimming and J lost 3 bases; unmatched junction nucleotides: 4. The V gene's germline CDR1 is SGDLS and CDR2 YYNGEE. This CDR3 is CASSRQGINQPQHF. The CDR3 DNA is TGTGCCAGCAGCCGACAGGGAATCAATCAGCCCCAGCATTTT.

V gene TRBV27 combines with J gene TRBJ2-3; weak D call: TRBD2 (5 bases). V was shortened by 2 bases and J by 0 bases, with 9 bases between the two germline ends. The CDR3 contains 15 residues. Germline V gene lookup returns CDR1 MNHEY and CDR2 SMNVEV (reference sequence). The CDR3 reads CASSLPGDSTDTQYF. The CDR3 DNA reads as TGTGCCAGCAGTTTACCCGGGGATAGCACAGATACGCAGTATTTT.

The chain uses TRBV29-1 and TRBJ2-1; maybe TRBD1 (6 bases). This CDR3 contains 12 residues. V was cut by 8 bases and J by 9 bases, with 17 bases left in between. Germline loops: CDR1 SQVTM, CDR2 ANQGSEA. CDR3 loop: CSTRTVGSEQFF. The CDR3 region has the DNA TGCAGCACTAGGACAGTGGGGTCTGAGCAGTTCTTC.

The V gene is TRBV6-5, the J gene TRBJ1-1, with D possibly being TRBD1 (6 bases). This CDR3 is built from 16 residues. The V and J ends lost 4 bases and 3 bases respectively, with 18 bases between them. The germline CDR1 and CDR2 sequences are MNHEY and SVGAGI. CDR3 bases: TGTGCCAGCAGTTTGGGGGGGACCGGACAGCACACTGAAGCTTTCTTT. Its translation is CASSLGGTGQHTEAFF.

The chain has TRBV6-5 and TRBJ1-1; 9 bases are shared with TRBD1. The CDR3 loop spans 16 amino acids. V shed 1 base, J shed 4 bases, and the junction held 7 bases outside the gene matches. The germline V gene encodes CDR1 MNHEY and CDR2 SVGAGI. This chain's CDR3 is CASSYYRGPGGTEAFF. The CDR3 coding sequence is TGTGCCAGCAGTTACTACAGGGGGCCGGGGGGCACTGAAGCTTTCTTT.

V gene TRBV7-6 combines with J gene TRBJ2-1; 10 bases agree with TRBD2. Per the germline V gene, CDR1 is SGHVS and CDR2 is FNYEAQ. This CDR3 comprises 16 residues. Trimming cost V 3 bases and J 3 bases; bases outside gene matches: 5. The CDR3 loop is CASSFGSSGGYNEQFF. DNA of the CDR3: TGTGCCAGCAGCTTCGGCTCTAGCGGGGGCTACAATGAGCAGTTCTTC.

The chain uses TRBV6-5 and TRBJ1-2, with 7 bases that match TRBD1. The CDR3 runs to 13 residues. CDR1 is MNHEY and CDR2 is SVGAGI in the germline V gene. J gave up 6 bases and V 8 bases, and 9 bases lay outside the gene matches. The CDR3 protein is CASGGGRGHGYTF. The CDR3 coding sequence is TGTGCCAGCGGAGGGGGCAGAGGACATGGCTACACCTTC.

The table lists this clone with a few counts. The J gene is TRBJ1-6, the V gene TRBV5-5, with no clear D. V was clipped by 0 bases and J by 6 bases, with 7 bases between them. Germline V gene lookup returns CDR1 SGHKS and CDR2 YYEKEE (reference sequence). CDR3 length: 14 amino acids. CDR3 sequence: CASSLVGSNSPLHF. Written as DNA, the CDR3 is TGTGCCAGCAGCTTGGTGGGGAGTAATTCACCCCTCCACTTT.

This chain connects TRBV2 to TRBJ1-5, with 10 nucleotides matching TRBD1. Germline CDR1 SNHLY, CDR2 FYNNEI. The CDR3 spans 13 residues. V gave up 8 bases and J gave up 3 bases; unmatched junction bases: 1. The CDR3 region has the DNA TGTGCCAGCGGGACAGGGGTCAATCAGCCCCAGCATTTT. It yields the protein CASGTGVNQPQHF.

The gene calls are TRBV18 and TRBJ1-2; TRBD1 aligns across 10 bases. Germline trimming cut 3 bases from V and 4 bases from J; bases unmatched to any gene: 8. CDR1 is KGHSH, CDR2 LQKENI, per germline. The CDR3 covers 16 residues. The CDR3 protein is CASSPPGQGSSYGYTF. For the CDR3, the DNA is TGTGCCAGCTCACCCCCGGGACAGGGGAGTTCCTATGGCTACACCTTC.

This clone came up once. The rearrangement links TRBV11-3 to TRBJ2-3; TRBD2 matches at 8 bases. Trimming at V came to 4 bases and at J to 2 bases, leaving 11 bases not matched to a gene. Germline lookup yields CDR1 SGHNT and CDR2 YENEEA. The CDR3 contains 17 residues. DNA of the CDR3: TGTGCCAGCAGCTGGAAAAGCCGGGGGGGCCTCACAGATACGCAGTATTTT. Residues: CASSWKSRGGLTDTQYF.

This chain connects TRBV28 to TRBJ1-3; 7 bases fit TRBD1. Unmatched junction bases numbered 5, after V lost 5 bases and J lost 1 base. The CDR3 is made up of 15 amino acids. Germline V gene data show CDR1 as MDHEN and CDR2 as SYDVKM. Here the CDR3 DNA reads TGTGCCAGCAGTACAATGACAGGGTCTGGAAACACCATATATTTT. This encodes CASSTMTGSGNTIYF.